The rows below give T cell receptor beta chains drawn from one sample of a study of CD4 T cells in relation to SARS-CoV-2 and coronaviruses. This table comes from immunoSEQ multiplex PCR, and its TCRdb copy is limited to in-frame clones, with some not included. The sample carries tens of thousands of clones, around four fifths recorded once. These receptors' targets are unknown. Sequenced sample: CD4+ T cells from PBMCs, cultured in vitro. These receptors were collected from a human donor in good health. Each CDR3 is given with its conserved first and last residue. The D gene is left open where the match is weak. Only part of the rows carry a size: once, few, many, or a class if the clone is expanded.

17	TRBD2	-	TRBV10-3	TRBJ2-1	TGTGCCACTCAATCGGTTGCGGGAGGGGAATCCTACAATGAGCAGTTCTTC	CATQSVAGGESYNEQFF
15	TRBD1	-	TRBV28	TRBJ2-7	TGTGCCAGCAGACCCCGGGACAGGGGGTATAACGAGCAGTACTTC	CASRPRDRGYNEQYF
19	TRBD2	few	TRBV7-8	TRBJ2-7	TGTGCCAGCAGCTTAGCAACCCACGGACTAGCGGGAGTGATCTACGAGCAGTACTTC	CASSLATHGLAGVIYEQYF
16	-	few	TRBV28	TRBJ1-6	TGTGCCAGCAGTTTCTCGTCGCAGGTTAATAATTCACCCCTCCACTTT	CASSFSSQVNNSPLHF
13	-	few	TRBV2	TRBJ2-7	TGTGCCAGCAGCGCGACGGCCACCTACGAGCAGTACTTC	CASSATATYEQYF
14	-	once	TRBV5-1	TRBJ2-1	TGCGCCAGCAGCTGGGGACGGGCCCAGGGAGAGCAGTTCTTC	CASSWGRAQGEQFF
14	-	-	TRBV11-1	TRBJ2-3	TGTGCCAGCAGCTTTACAGGGATATCAGATACGCAGTATTTT	CASSFTGISDTQYF
13	-	few	TRBV19	TRBJ1-1	TGTGCCAGTAGCATAAGGGGGTTGTCTGAAGCTTTCTTT	CASSIRGLSEAFF
12	-	-	TRBV4-2	TRBJ2-3	TGTGCCAGCAGCCCGGCGGCAGATACGCAGTATTTT	CASSPAADTQYF
11	-	-	TRBV19	TRBJ1-2	TGTGCCAGTCAGGGATCTCGCGGCTACACCTTC	CASQGSRGYTF
16	-	-	TRBV4-2	TRBJ2-2	TGTGCCAGCAGCCAACCCAGTGGAGTGGTGGCCGGGGAGCTGTTTTTT	CASSQPSGVVAGELFF